This T cell receptor beta chain comes out of a study of blood T cell repertoires in COVID-19. Study details: Acute and convalescent COVID-19 specimens originated in the United States, Italy and Spain. From T cells, B-cell-depleted T cells, or PBMCs came the material, which was cDNA or gDNA.

The data were produced by immunoSEQ multiplex PCR, yet TCRdb's version contains in-frame clones alone and is incomplete. The table shows about 120,000 clones, with roughly 90% occurring only once. The V and J ends lost 4 bases and 0 bases, in that order; junction bases with no gene match: 3. Germline V CDR1 and CDR2: LGHDT, YNNKEL (reference sequence). This CDR3 has 15 residues. Sequencing was carried out using peripheral blood. The clonotype comes from a man aged 40-55 years with acute or convalescent COVID-19. The chain joins TRBV3-1 (or the pseudogene TRBV3-2) to TRBJ2-3; 8 bases match TRBD1. The CDR3 loop reads CASSRQGFSTDTQYF. CDR3 sequence (DNA): TGTGCCAGCAGCCGACAGGGGTTTAGCACAGATACGCAGTATTTT.